This entry concerns a single T cell receptor beta chain. Germline is not matched at one junction end, which may reflect a read error. The data belong to a study of T cell repertoires in cytomegalovirus infection. TCRdb re-called the reads with MiXCR, one entry per CDR3 protein. The sample has approximately 490,000 distinct CDR3 sequences; about 11% are singletons. Per the germline V gene, CDR1 is MDHEN and CDR2 is SYDVKM. The CDR3 is made up of 16 amino acids. Sequencing used PBMCs. The origin of this receptor is a human donor in good health (CMV status not recorded). Some clones in this sample may be carry-over from other donors' samples. This chain uses TRBV28 with TRBJ2-1; TRBD1 aligns across 9 bases. The CDR3 coding sequence is TGTGCCAGCAGTTCCCACGGGACAGGGTTTCTCGATGAGCTGTTCTTC. Protein product: CASSSHGTGFLDELFF.